Listed below are T cell receptor beta chains from one sample, sequenced in a study of T-cell reconstitution after alpha-beta-depleted transplantation in children. TCRdb fed the PCR reads into MiXCR, producing one record per CDR3 protein. Among about 610,000 distinct CDR3 sequences listed, 8% to 11% were seen once. This sample comprised PBMCs from the stem cell graft donor, obtained from the stem cell graft. The receptors shown here come from a human donor who donated a stem cell graft to a child with acute myeloid leukemia. Both conserved end residues are part of each CDR3. The order of the fields is J gene, D gene, clone size, V gene, CDR3 DNA, CDR3 protein. The D gene is left open where the match is weak. Clone size is stated in some rows and not others, as once, few, many or a class when expanded.

J gene: TRBJ1-5
D gene: .
clone size: .
V gene: TRBV5-1
CDR3 DNA: TGCGCCAGCAGCATGGGGGAGACAAGCAATCAGCCCCAGCATTTT
CDR3 protein: CASSMGETSNQPQHF

J gene: TRBJ2-1
D gene: .
clone size: few
V gene: TRBV7-8
CDR3 DNA: TGTGCCAGCAGCTTAGGAGAGGTGGGTGAGCAGTTCTTC
CDR3 protein: CASSLGEVGEQFF

J gene: TRBJ2-1
D gene: TRBD2
clone size: many
V gene: TRBV2
CDR3 DNA: TGTGCCAGCAGGCAGACTAGCGCTTACAATGAGCAGTTCTTC
CDR3 protein: CASRQTSAYNEQFF

J gene: TRBJ2-5
D gene: TRBD2
clone size: .
V gene: TRBV9
CDR3 DNA: TGTGCCAGCAGCACTCCGGGACTAGCGGGAGAGGAGACCCAGTACTTC
CDR3 protein: CASSTPGLAGEETQYF

J gene: TRBJ2-1
D gene: TRBD1
clone size: few
V gene: TRBV28
CDR3 DNA: TGTGCCAGCAGGGGGACAGGACAGGGGGCGAGAAATGAGCAGTTCTTC
CDR3 protein: CASRGTGQGARNEQFF

J gene: TRBJ2-7
D gene: TRBD1
clone size: many
V gene: TRBV6-2/TRBV6-3
CDR3 DNA: TGTGCCAGCAGTCACAGGACAGGGAGTGCCTACGAGCAGTACTTC
CDR3 protein: CASSHRTGSAYEQYF

J gene: TRBJ1-1
D gene: .
clone size: once
V gene: TRBV6-2/TRBV6-3
CDR3 DNA: TGTGCCAGCAAACGCACAGGGATGAACACTGAAGCTTTCTTT
CDR3 protein: CASKRTGMNTEAFF

J gene: TRBJ2-7
D gene: TRBD1
clone size: many
V gene: TRBV5-1
CDR3 DNA: TGCGCCAGCAGAGGGACAGCTTCCTACGAGCAGTACTTC
CDR3 protein: CASRGTASYEQYF

J gene: TRBJ2-7
D gene: .
clone size: .
V gene: TRBV20-1
CDR3 DNA: TGCAGTGCTAGCGCGCGGCGGGGACCCTACGAGCAGTACTTC
CDR3 protein: CSASARRGPYEQYF

J gene: TRBJ1-1
D gene: .
clone size: .
V gene: TRBV12-3/TRBV12-4
CDR3 DNA: TGTGCCAGCAGTCCCCAGGCGGGGACCAACACTGAAGCTTTCTTT
CDR3 protein: CASSPQAGTNTEAFF

J gene: TRBJ2-7
D gene: .
clone size: .
V gene: TRBV9
CDR3 DNA: TGTGCCAGCAGCCCCTACAACAGAATCTCGGTCCCCTACGAGCAGTACTTC
CDR3 protein: CASSPYNRISVPYEQYF

J gene: TRBJ2-1
D gene: .
clone size: .
V gene: TRBV5-1
CDR3 DNA: TGCGCCAGCAGCTTGGGACAGCAACCTCGTGAGCAGTTCTTC
CDR3 protein: CASSLGQQPREQFF

J gene: TRBJ2-5
D gene: .
clone size: .
V gene: TRBV7-2
CDR3 DNA: TGTGCCAGCAGCCCAAGCCGGGCTAGGTCTGGAGAGACCCAGTACTTC
CDR3 protein: CASSPSRARSGETQYF

J gene: TRBJ2-6
D gene: .
clone size: few
V gene: TRBV4-3
CDR3 DNA: TGCGCCAGCAGCCAAGCGGGCTCTGGGGCCAACGTCCTGACTTTC
CDR3 protein: CASSQAGSGANVLTF

J gene: TRBJ1-2
D gene: .
clone size: .
V gene: TRBV12-3/TRBV12-4
CDR3 DNA: TGTGCCAGCAGTTTAGGCACGGCTCGAAACGGCTACACCTTC
CDR3 protein: CASSLGTARNGYTF

J gene: TRBJ2-2
D gene: .
clone size: .
V gene: TRBV12-3/TRBV12-4
CDR3 DNA: TGTGCCAGCATCTCCGGGGACCGAATCACCGGGGAGCTGTTTTTT
CDR3 protein: CASISGDRITGELFF

J gene: TRBJ1-1
D gene: .
clone size: many
V gene: TRBV12-3/TRBV12-4
CDR3 DNA: TGTGCCAGCAGTTTATTTGGGGGTGAGAACACTGAAGCTTTCTTT
CDR3 protein: CASSLFGGENTEAFF

J gene: TRBJ2-7
D gene: .
clone size: .
V gene: TRBV29-1
CDR3 DNA: TGCAGCGTTACCGACGGGTCCTACGAGCAGTACTTC
CDR3 protein: CSVTDGSYEQYF

J gene: TRBJ1-5
D gene: .
clone size: .
V gene: TRBV7-3
CDR3 DNA: TGTGCCAGCAGCTTAACGGGAATACGGAGCAATCAGCCCCAGCATTTT
CDR3 protein: CASSLTGIRSNQPQHF

J gene: TRBJ1-4
D gene: .
clone size: few
V gene: TRBV20-1
CDR3 DNA: TGCAGTGCTATAAGGGACGATGAAAAACTGTTTTTT
CDR3 protein: CSAIRDDEKLFF

J gene: TRBJ2-1
D gene: .
clone size: many
V gene: TRBV20-1
CDR3 DNA: TGCAGTGCCATAAGCGGGACAACGACTGAGCAGTTCTTC
CDR3 protein: CSAISGTTTEQFF

J gene: TRBJ2-7
D gene: .
clone size: many
V gene: TRBV19
CDR3 DNA: TGTGCCAGTAGTTTTCCGGGACCAGGGAGAGTAAACGAGCAGTACTTC
CDR3 protein: CASSFPGPGRVNEQYF

J gene: TRBJ1-1
D gene: TRBD1
clone size: many
V gene: TRBV10-3
CDR3 DNA: TGTGCCATCAGTCAACTACGCGACAGGGGCGGCACTGAAGCTTTCTTT
CDR3 protein: CAISQLRDRGGTEAFF

J gene: TRBJ2-7
D gene: TRBD1
clone size: .
V gene: TRBV29-1
CDR3 DNA: TGCAGCGCCGCTTCGACAGGGGGCTACGAGCAGTACTTC
CDR3 protein: CSAASTGGYEQYF

J gene: TRBJ1-5
D gene: TRBD1
clone size: .
V gene: TRBV18
CDR3 DNA: TGTGCCAGCTCACCAGGACAGGGGTCGCCCCAGCATTTT
CDR3 protein: CASSPGQGSPQHF

J gene: TRBJ1-4
D gene: .
clone size: few
V gene: TRBV28
CDR3 DNA: TGTGCCAGCAGCACCGGCGGTGTTGGTGAAAAACTGTTTTTT
CDR3 protein: CASSTGGVGEKLFF

J gene: TRBJ2-3
D gene: .
clone size: many
V gene: TRBV10-3
CDR3 DNA: TGTGCCATCAGTGCTTCGACCGGTGCAGATACGCAGTATTTT
CDR3 protein: CAISASTGADTQYF

J gene: TRBJ2-1
D gene: .
clone size: many
V gene: TRBV3-1
CDR3 DNA: TGTGCCAGCAGCCAAGGTAATAGAGCTACCGATGAGCAGTTCTTC
CDR3 protein: CASSQGNRATDEQFF

J gene: TRBJ1-1
D gene: .
clone size: .
V gene: TRBV20-1
CDR3 DNA: TGCAGTGCTAAACAGGCGGTTGAAGCTTTCTTT
CDR3 protein: CSAKQAVEAFF

J gene: TRBJ2-7
D gene: TRBD1
clone size: many
V gene: TRBV20-1
CDR3 DNA: TGCAGTGCTAGAAAACCCGGGACAGGGGATTCCGAGCAGTACTTC
CDR3 protein: CSARKPGTGDSEQYF

J gene: TRBJ2-1
D gene: .
clone size: .
V gene: TRBV3-1
CDR3 DNA: TGTGCCAGCAGCCAAGGTGGGGCCCCGAGCAATGAGCAGTTCTTC
CDR3 protein: CASSQGGAPSNEQFF

J gene: TRBJ2-4
D gene: TRBD2
clone size: .
V gene: TRBV7-2
CDR3 DNA: TGTGCCAGCAGCTTTATGAACGGGAGGTGGACCAAAAACATTCAGTACTTC
CDR3 protein: CASSFMNGRWTKNIQYF

J gene: TRBJ2-1
D gene: TRBD1
clone size: many
V gene: TRBV7-9
CDR3 DNA: TGTGCCAGCAGCCCCGGACAGGGGGAGGGTGAGCAGTTCTTC
CDR3 protein: CASSPGQGEGEQFF

J gene: TRBJ2-7
D gene: .
clone size: once
V gene: TRBV5-1
CDR3 DNA: TGCGCCAGCAGCTTAAGGCAGGGCATGGTAACAGAGCAGTACTTC
CDR3 protein: CASSLRQGMVTEQYF

J gene: TRBJ2-5
D gene: TRBD1
clone size: many
V gene: TRBV10-3
CDR3 DNA: TGTGCCATCAGTGAGGGACAGGGTCTCCAAGAGACCCAGTACTTC
CDR3 protein: CAISEGQGLQETQYF

J gene: TRBJ2-5
D gene: TRBD2
clone size: .
V gene: TRBV20-1
CDR3 DNA: TGCAGTGCTAGGCTAGCGGGCCAAGAGACCCAGTACTTC
CDR3 protein: CSARLAGQETQYF

J gene: TRBJ2-3
D gene: TRBD2
clone size: many
V gene: TRBV7-2
CDR3 DNA: TGTGCCAGCAGCTCGGGACTAGCGGGACCGACCACAGATACGCAGTATTTT
CDR3 protein: CASSSGLAGPTTDTQYF

J gene: TRBJ1-2
D gene: .
clone size: few
V gene: TRBV12-3/TRBV12-4
CDR3 DNA: TGTGCCAGCACCAAACCCGGGGGGCTTAAGGGCTACACCTTC
CDR3 protein: CASTKPGGLKGYTF

J gene: TRBJ2-7
D gene: .
clone size: many
V gene: TRBV12-3/TRBV12-4
CDR3 DNA: TGTGCCAGCAGCACGAACAGGGTCGAGCAGTACTTC
CDR3 protein: CASSTNRVEQYF

J gene: TRBJ2-7
D gene: .
clone size: few
V gene: TRBV6-6
CDR3 DNA: TGTGCCAGCAGCCCTCTGCGGGATCGCGAGCAGTACTTC
CDR3 protein: CASSPLRDREQYF

J gene: TRBJ2-7
D gene: TRBD1
clone size: many
V gene: TRBV29-1
CDR3 DNA: TGCAGCGTTGGGGGACGGGACAGTGTCTACGAGCAGTACTTC
CDR3 protein: CSVGGRDSVYEQYF

J gene: TRBJ1-1
D gene: .
clone size: many
V gene: TRBV5-1
CDR3 DNA: TGCGCCAGCAGCTTGGGCCTACCTGGAACTGAAGCTTTCTTT
CDR3 protein: CASSLGLPGTEAFF

J gene: TRBJ1-1
D gene: .
clone size: few
V gene: TRBV6-4
CDR3 DNA: TGTGCCAGCAGTGAGCTTGGGGGGGCCGGGGAAGCTTTCTTT
CDR3 protein: CASSELGGAGEAFF